This T cell receptor beta chain was recorded in a study of T cell responses to AZD1222 COVID-19 vaccine. The germline V and J ends were trimmed by 5 bases and 6 bases, with 12 bases remaining between them. Germline V gene sequence: CDR1 MDHEN, CDR2 SYDVKM. This CDR3 comprises 13 residues. Study-wide results and caveats: The study reported that nearly half of spike-specific TCRs target unmutated variant regions.

As regards this clone: The antigen remains unidentified.

The repertoire was sequenced with immunoSEQ multiplex PCR; TCRdb's copy has only in-frame clones and lacks some. Of about 140,000 clones listed, over 85% were seen once; the top ten hold approximately 5.7%. The specimen was peripheral blood, collected on day 0 of AZD1222 vaccination. J is TRBJ2-3 and V is TRBV28, with D hard to call. The source is an adult in good health. Here the CDR3 reads CASSLGSVDTQYF. CDR3 DNA: TGTGCCAGCAGTCTAGGTTCCGTGGATACGCAGTATTTT. The full variable domain, rest sourced from reference TRBV28 and TRBJ2-3, is DVKVTQSSRYLVKRTGEKVFLECVQDMDHENMFWYRQDPGLGLRLIYFSYDVKMKEKGDIPEGYSVSREKKERFSLILESASTNQTSMYLCASSLGSVDTQYFGPGTRLTVL.